This T cell receptor beta chain was captured by sequencing in a study of blood T cell repertoires in COVID-19. Study context: PBMCs, B-cell-depleted T cells, or T cells were the source of the cDNA or gDNA that made up the material.

Remarks on this clone: Other DNA sequences in this specimen translate into the identical CDR3.

In the authors' methods: Reference gene primer amplification gave nucleated cell count estimates. The protocol was immunoSEQ multiplex PCR, while the TCRdb copy is restricted to in-frame clones and leaves out a portion. That table supplies the V and J calls and clone size; D and trimming were determined from the DNA. The sample holds tens of thousands of clones, around 80% seen once. CDR3 size: 15 residues. Trimming at V came to 6 bases and at J to 2 bases, leaving 3 bases not matched to a gene. Germline-derived CDR1 and CDR2 are SNHLY and FYNNEI. This TCR was sampled from a human donor in a cohort sampled during active COVID-19. The sample taken for sequencing was peripheral blood. The rearrangement uses TRBV2 and TRBJ1-5; 11 nucleotides align to TRBD1. The chain's CDR3 is CASRGDRGGNQPQHF. The CDR3 DNA follows: TGTGCCAGCAGGGGGGACAGGGGGGGCAATCAGCCCCAGCATTTT.